This TCR beta chain was captured in a study of T cell changes during pregnancy in multiple sclerosis. V trimming: 6 bases; J trimming: 1 base; junction bases outside the gene matches: 2. CDR3 size: 13 residues. The germline gives CDR1 SGHTA, CDR2 FQGNSA. Data came from immunoSEQ multiplex PCR; TCRdb stores just in-frame clones and leaves some out. The repertoire holds under 50,000 clones, with just under 95% as singletons. The receptor comes from a female donor with multiple sclerosis, enrolled in a pregnancy study. This chain uses TRBV7-2 with TRBJ2-7; 8 bases line up with TRBD1. The input for sequencing was CD8+ T cells from peripheral blood mononuclear cells, taken after pregnancy. CDR3 coding DNA: TGTGCCAGCAGATGGACAGGGTCCTACGAGCAGTACTTC. It translates to CASRWTGSYEQYF.